The rows below give T cell receptor beta chains drawn from one sample of a study of blood T cells in healthy people across ages. A single record per CDR3 protein comes from TCRdb applying MiXCR to the 5' RACE reads. The data show under 1,000,000 distinct CDR3 sequences, around 50% seen once. Sequenced: blood. Source of these receptors: an elderly man in good health. Both conserved end residues are part of each CDR3. The order of the fields is clone size, V gene, CDR3 protein. Only part of the rows carry a size: once, few, many, or a class if the clone is expanded.

- | TRBV20-1 | CSRIGLYNEQYF
- | TRBV7-2 | CASSPRHPSNEKLFF
many | TRBV7-2 | CASSSAGGASTDTQYF
- | TRBV2 | CASSEYTDPPYGYTF
- | TRBV5-1 | CASSLITNYEQYF
- | TRBV20-1 | CSAEHGRAYEQYF
- | TRBV28 | CAISGGDYNSPLHF
- | TRBV20-1 | CSARVGGDTQYF
once | TRBV20-1 | CSEDRIVTDTQYF
many | TRBV7-2 | CASSLFQQSYGYTF
- | TRBV7-9 | CASSLPGAGTEAFF
once | TRBV4-1 | CASSQASGVEQYF
- | TRBV25-1 | CASRLTGGEETQYF
- | TRBV30 | CAWSVLQGQGETQYF
few | TRBV20-1 | CSATDRDSGYNEQYF
few | TRBV20-1 | CSAISQGGNGYTF
few | TRBV5-6 | CASSLGGSQLGPQHF
- | TRBV5-1 | CASTPTGTNYGYTF
- | TRBV4-2 | CASSQDVTGKVDTQYF
many | TRBV29-1 | CSVLAGREGEQFF
few | TRBV7-2 | CASSKAEGNNYGYTF
- | TRBV29-1 | CSDEDQPQHF
once | TRBV7-2 | CASSPQTSGVDNEQFF
- | TRBV5-1 | CASSHPGQGARDTQYF
few | TRBV15 | CATSRVPEGGELFF
- | TRBV12-3/TRBV12-4 | CASSQQGVYGYTF
- | TRBV3-1 | CASSASVSEAFF
- | TRBV20-1 | CSARVGVIFEQFF
- | TRBV6-2/TRBV6-3 | CASSLVGGTGANVLTF